This TCR beta chain was sequenced during a study of blood T cell repertoires in COVID-19. Whole-study context: Acute-phase and convalescent COVID-19 samples originated in the United States, Italy and Spain.

CDR1 is MNHEY, CDR2 SMNVEV, per germline (reference sequence). This CDR3 has 17 residues. The germline V and J ends were trimmed by 6 bases and 1 base, with 20 bases remaining between them. Data came from immunoSEQ multiplex PCR; TCRdb stores just in-frame clones and leaves some out. The sample yields approximately 280,000 clones, roughly 85% seen once. The receptor was derived from a woman in her forties who had recovered from COVID-19. The sequenced sample was PBMCs or T cells enriched from blood (not recorded which). The rearrangement uses TRBV27 and TRBJ2-3, with TRBD1 as a possible D gene (5 bases). In nucleotides, the CDR3 is TGTGCCAGCAGGACAACCCCCCAGGGCGCTGGCACAGATACGCAGTATTTT. As protein: CASRTTPQGAGTDTQYF.